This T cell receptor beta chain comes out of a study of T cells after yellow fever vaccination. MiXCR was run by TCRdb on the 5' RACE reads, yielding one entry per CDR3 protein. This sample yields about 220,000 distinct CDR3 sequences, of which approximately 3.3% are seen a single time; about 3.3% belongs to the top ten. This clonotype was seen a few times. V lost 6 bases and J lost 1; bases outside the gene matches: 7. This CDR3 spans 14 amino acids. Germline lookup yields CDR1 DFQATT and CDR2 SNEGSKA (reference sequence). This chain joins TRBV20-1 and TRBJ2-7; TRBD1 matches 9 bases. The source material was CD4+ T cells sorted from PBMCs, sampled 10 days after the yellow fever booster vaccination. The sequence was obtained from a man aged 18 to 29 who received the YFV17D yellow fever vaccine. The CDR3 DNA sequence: TGCAGTGCCTCCGGGACAGGGAAGTCCTACGAGCAGTACTTC. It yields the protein CSASGTGKSYEQYF.